Listed below are T cell receptor beta chains from one sample, sequenced in a study of technical replicates of blood from several donors. Clones were sequenced by immunoSEQ multiplex PCR, and TCRdb holds only the in-frame ones, with some missing. The sample yields roughly 62,000 clones, about nine tenths seen once. Input material: PBMCs. The receptors derive from a human donor in good health. Some clones in this sample may be carry-over from other donors' samples. The CDR3 runs from the conserved cysteine through the conserved F or W. D genes are given only for firm matches. Size values are once, few and many counts, or a class for expanded clones, and some rows have none.

D | size | J | V | DNA | CDR3
- | - | TRBJ1-6 | TRBV19 | TGTGCCAGTAGTATAGGTCCCCAATCACCCCTCCACTTT | CASSIGPQSPLHF
TRBD2 | - | TRBJ2-5 | TRBV28 | TGTGCCAGCGCCGCGGATAGCGGGGGGGCCTCAGAGGAGACCCAGTACTTC | CASAADSGGASEETQYF
TRBD1 | - | TRBJ1-1 | TRBV6-5 | TGTGCCAGCAGTGGGACCGGGACAGGCCGGCCTGAAGCTTTCTTT | CASSGTGTGRPEAFF
TRBD2 | - | TRBJ2-7 | TRBV5-1 | TGCGCCAGCAGCTCCAGCGGGGGAGCCTACGAGCAGTACTTC | CASSSSGGAYEQYF
TRBD2 | - | TRBJ2-1 | TRBV4-3 | TGCGCCAGCTCTCGGGCGGGAGGGGGGGATGAGCAGTTCTTC | CASSRAGGGDEQFF
- | - | TRBJ1-2 | TRBV23-1 | TGCGCCAGCAGCTGGGGGGGAGGGGGCTATGGCTACACCTTC | CASSWGGGGYGYTF
TRBD2 | - | TRBJ2-3 | TRBV7-8 | TGTGCCAGCAGCTTAGAGAGCGGGAGGGGGAGTTGGGATACGCAGTATTTT | CASSLESGRGSWDTQYF
- | - | TRBJ1-2 | TRBV2 | TGTGCCAGCAGTGTTTCAGGGTTCTCCGAGTCAAGCTACACCTTC | CASSVSGFSESSYTF
TRBD2 | - | TRBJ2-1 | TRBV6-1 | TGTGCCAGCAGCTCCGGGACTAGCGGGAACAATGAGCAGTTCTTC | CASSSGTSGNNEQFF
TRBD2 | - | TRBJ2-7 | TRBV4-3 | TGCGCCAGCAGCCAAGGAATCCTCTGGCGGGAGCTTCCCTCCTACGAGCAGTACTTC | CASSQGILWRELPSYEQYF
TRBD2 | - | TRBJ2-3 | TRBV4-1 | TGCGCCAGCAGCCAATCCTCGACTAGCGGGAGCTTTTCAGATACGCAGTATTTT | CASSQSSTSGSFSDTQYF
- | - | TRBJ1-6 | TRBV27 | TGTGCCAGCAGTCCCTATCCCAGGGTAGAATTAAGCTCACCCCTCCACTTT | CASSPYPRVELSSPLHF
- | few | TRBJ1-6 | TRBV12-5 | TGTGCTAGTGGTTGGGGCGCACCCCTCCACTTT | CASGWGAPLHF
- | - | TRBJ2-5 | TRBV4-3 | TGCGCCAGCAGCCCGAGGTTGGAACAGACCCAGTACTTC | CASSPRLEQTQYF
TRBD1 | - | TRBJ1-1 | TRBV6-6 | TGTGCCAGCAACATAACAGGGGCCACCGAAGCTTTCTTT | CASNITGATEAFF
- | once | TRBJ2-1 | TRBV7-6 | TGTGCCAGCAGCCCCGTCCTCAATGAGCAGTTCTTC | CASSPVLNEQFF
TRBD1 | once | TRBJ1-2 | TRBV7-8 | TGTGCCAGCAGCTTAGAGCGTCTGGGACAGGGGTTCGGCTACACCTTC | CASSLERLGQGFGYTF
TRBD1 | - | TRBJ2-7 | TRBV7-9 | TGTGCCAGCAGCTTAGACAGGGGGATAATCGAGCAGTACTTC | CASSLDRGIIEQYF
TRBD1 | - | TRBJ1-2 | TRBV2 | TGTGCCAGCAGAGCTATACAGGGGGTAGGTGGCTATGGCTACACCTTC | CASRAIQGVGGYGYTF
- | - | TRBJ2-1 | TRBV4-1 | TGCGCCAGCAGCCAAGCATCCGCGGCCTACAATGAGCAGTTCTTC | CASSQASAAYNEQFF
TRBD2 | - | TRBJ2-5 | TRBV6-6 | TGTGCCAGCAGTTACTCGACTAGCGGGGGTTCAGAGACCCAGTACTTC | CASSYSTSGGSETQYF
TRBD2 | - | TRBJ2-2 | TRBV10-3 | TGTGCCATCAGTGAGCTCAGGGGCGGGCTAGCGGGGGCGAACACCGGGGAGCTGTTTTTT | CAISELRGGLAGANTGELFF
TRBD1 | - | TRBJ1-3 | TRBV5-4 | TGTGCCAGCAGCCGGGGACAGGGGGCTAGTGGAAACACCATATATTTT | CASSRGQGASGNTIYF
- | - | TRBJ1-1 | TRBV6-5 | TGTGCCAGCAGTTACGGCCCGAACACTGAAGCTTTCTTT | CASSYGPNTEAFF
- | once | TRBJ2-7 | TRBV4-1 | TGCGCCAGCAGCCGAGAACCCTCTGTAGTGGGAGGCTTCTCACATTTCTACGAGCAGTACTTC | CASSREPSVVGGFSHFYEQYF
- | - | TRBJ2-2 | TRBV7-9 | TGTGCCAGCAGCTCCAAGACTAGCACCGGGGAGCTGTTTTTT | CASSSKTSTGELFF
- | - | TRBJ2-7 | TRBV7-2 | TGTGCCAGCAGCCCCTGGGACAACTCCTACGAGCAGTACTTC | CASSPWDNSYEQYF